The text below deals with one TCR beta chain. This specimen belongs to a study of CD8+ T cells in alopecia areata. Trimming stripped 4 bases from V and 2 bases from J, with 12 bases between. Germline lookup yields CDR1 SQVTM and CDR2 ANQGSEA. The CDR3 spans 14 residues. The treatment was: oral pan-JAK inhibitor, 5-10 mg twice daily. The sequencing template was cDNA reverse transcribed from extracted RNA. Data came from immunoSEQ multiplex PCR; TCRdb stores just in-frame clones and leaves some out. The table shows around 270,000 clones, with 55% to 70% occurring only once. The material sequenced was CD4+ T cells sorted from blood, taken at week 24, from a patient treated with tofacitinib. This receptor was obtained from a human donor with alopecia areata. V is TRBV29-1 and J is TRBJ2-4; D is undetermined. The DNA of the CDR3 is TGCAGCGTTGCCCGCACGGAAACCAAAAACATTCAGTACTTC. Translation: CSVARTETKNIQYF.